Sequencing of this T cell receptor beta chain was carried out in a study of OX40 agonist ivuxolimab in advanced cancers. J lost 2 bases, V lost 10 bases, and 3 bases had no gene match. This CDR3 is 13 amino acids long. Germline V gene lookup returns CDR1 ENHRY and CDR2 SYGVKD. The assay was immunoSEQ multiplex PCR, and TCRdb's table has in-frame clones only and misses some. The sample includes about 120,000 clones, 75% to 90% of them seen just once. This receptor was obtained from an adult with an advanced solid tumor such as melanoma, head and neck, liver or kidney cancer. Sequencing was performed on CD4+ or CD8+ T cells sorted from blood, taken in a trial of the OX40 agonist ivuxolimab. The chain links TRBV10-3 to TRBJ2-2; 8 nucleotides match TRBD1. CDR3 DNA sequence: TGTGCCACCGGACAGGGTAACACCGGGGAGCTGTTTTTT. Translation: CATGQGNTGELFF.